A single sample gave rise to the 6 T cell receptor beta chains below, sequenced in a study of control samples from healthy donors and cancer patients. TCRdb's copy holds only in-frame clones and misses some; the assay was immunoSEQ multiplex PCR. The sample contains 150,000 to 190,000 clones, about 94% of which appear only once. Specimen: blood. These receptors were taken from a man aged 50 or older in good health.

This clone was seen just once. The CDR3 DNA follows: TGTGCCACCAGTGTTGGGGCGTCTGGGGCCAACGTCCTGACTTTC. It yields the protein CATSVGASGANVLTF. This chain connects TRBV24-1 to TRBJ2-6; D is possibly TRBD1 (5 bases). With 5 bases removed from V and 1 base from J, the gap between germline ends came to 8 bases. CDR1 and CDR2 (germline): KGHDR, SFDVKD. The CDR3 consists of 15 residues.

The rearrangement uses TRBV11-2 and TRBJ2-5; the match to TRBD1 covers 9 bases. This CDR3 contains 18 residues. Germline values: CDR1 SGHAT, CDR2 FQNNGV. Losses at the gene ends were 1 base for V and 5 bases for J; bases not matched to a gene: 14. CDR3 bases: TGTGCCAGCAGCTTAGTCCCCGGGACAGGGTTTGGACAGGAGACCCAGTACTTC. Its protein is CASSLVPGTGFGQETQYF.

This chain connects TRBV19 to TRBJ1-6, with a possible D match to TRBD1 (6 bases). This CDR3 has 16 amino acids. Germline loops: CDR1 LNHDA, CDR2 SQIVND (reference sequence). Trimming removed 10 bases at V and 7 bases at J, with 23 bases between. The CDR3 DNA sequence: TGTGCCACCTTAGAGACAGGCTACAACTGGAATTCACCCCTCCACTTT. Translated: CATLETGYNWNSPLHF.

This clone has just one count. V and J are TRBV21-1 and TRBJ2-3; the D call TRBD2 from the table was never checked on the DNA. TRBV21-1 is listed as a pseudogene. The CDR3 runs 15 residues. The CDR3 bases are TGTGCCAGCAGCAAAACCGGGTATGTATTGAATACGCAGTATTTT. Its protein is CASSKTGYVLNTQYF.

The CDR3 nucleotides read TGTGCCAGCAGCCACTCCCTACTAGCGGGAGTGGTAGATACGCAGTATTTT. As protein: CASSHSLLAGVVDTQYF. The rearrangement uses TRBV3-1 (or the pseudogene TRBV3-2) and TRBJ2-3; 11 positions agree with TRBD2. Per germline, CDR1 LGHDT and CDR2 YNNKEL (reference sequence). This CDR3 has 17 amino acids. The junction had 10 bases not matched to a gene; V was cut back by 3 bases and J by 5 bases.

The chain has TRBV19 and TRBJ2-3; TRBD2 agrees at 7 bases. The V and J ends lost 4 bases and 0 bases, in that order; junction bases with no gene match: 1. Germline-derived CDR1 and CDR2 are LNHDA and SQIVND (reference sequence). The CDR3 loop spans 14 amino acids. The CDR3 DNA follows: TGTGCCAGTAGTAAGGGACTAAGCACAGATACGCAGTATTTT. This translates into CASSKGLSTDTQYF.